The clone carrying this T cell receptor (beta chain) showed up just once. This CDR3 is built from 18 residues. The V gene's germline CDR1 is LNHDA and CDR2 SQIVND (reference sequence). Trimming took 7 bases from V and 0 from J; bases not matched to a gene: 10. The entry originates in a study of shared clonotypes between healthy human individuals. The assay was immunoSEQ multiplex PCR, and TCRdb's table has in-frame clones only and misses some. Altogether more than 1.2 million clones are present, approximately 98.5% being singletons, with the ten largest covering around 0.33%. The sample consisted of naive CD4+ T cells sorted from blood. Sample subset: CD45RA+ positively selected. V usage is TRBV19 and J usage is TRBJ2-6; 9 bases fit TRBD1. This TCR was sampled from a young man in good health. The CDR3 spells CASTLGTGYSSGANVLTF. CDR3 in DNA: TGTGCCAGTACCTTGGGGACAGGGTATTCCTCTGGGGCCAACGTCCTGACTTTC.